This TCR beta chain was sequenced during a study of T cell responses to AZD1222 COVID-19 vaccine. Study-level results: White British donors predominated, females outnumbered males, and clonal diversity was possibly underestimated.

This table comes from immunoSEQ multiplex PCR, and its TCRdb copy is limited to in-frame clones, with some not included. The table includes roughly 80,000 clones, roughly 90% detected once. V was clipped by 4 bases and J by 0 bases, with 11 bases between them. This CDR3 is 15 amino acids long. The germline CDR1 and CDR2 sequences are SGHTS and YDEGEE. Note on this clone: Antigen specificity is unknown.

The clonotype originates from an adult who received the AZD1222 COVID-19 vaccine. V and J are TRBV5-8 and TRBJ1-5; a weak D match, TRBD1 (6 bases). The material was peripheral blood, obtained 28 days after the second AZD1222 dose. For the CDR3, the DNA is TGTGCCAGCAGCACTGGACAGTATAGCAATCAGCCCCAGCATTTT. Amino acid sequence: CASSTGQYSNQPQHF.